What follows are 14 T cell receptor beta chains derived from one specimen sequenced in a study of shared clonotypes between healthy human individuals. Data came from immunoSEQ multiplex PCR; TCRdb stores just in-frame clones and leaves some out. The sample includes 2 million to 2.5 million clones, roughly 90% of them seen just once. Sequencing was performed on naive CD4+ T cells from PBMCs. As for subset: CD45RA+ positively selected. These receptors originate from a man aged 18 to 29 in good health. Some clones in this sample may be carry-over from other donors' samples.

The gene calls are TRBV7-8 and TRBJ2-6; D is perhaps TRBD1 (6 bases). Trimming left V 5 bases short and J 1 base short, with 18 bases between. The length of the CDR3 is 18 residues. Per germline, CDR1 SGHVS and CDR2 FQNEAQ. The CDR3 spells CASSLRQELGSGANVLTF. The CDR3 DNA sequence: TGTGCCAGCAGCCTAAGACAGGAATTAGGGTCTGGGGCCAACGTCCTGACTTTC. The complete variable domain, with remaining parts taken from reference TRBV7-8 and TRBJ2-6, reads GAGVSQSPRYKVAKRGQDVALRCDPISGHVSLFWYQQALGQGPEFLTYFQNEAQLDKSGLPSDRFFAERPEGSVSTLKIQRTQQEDSAVYLCASSLRQELGSGANVLTFGAGSRLTVL.

This chain joins TRBV7-9 and TRBJ2-1; 13 bases agree with TRBD2. This CDR3 is 16 amino acids long. From germline, CDR1 is SEHNR and CDR2 FQNEAQ (reference sequence). The J segment lost 4 bases and the V segment lost 4 bases, leaving 4 bases of the junction unmatched. The CDR3 here is CASSSWTSGGYNEQFF. The CDR3 DNA follows: TGTGCCAGCAGCTCCTGGACTAGCGGGGGTTACAATGAGCAGTTCTTC.

The J gene is TRBJ1-2, the V gene TRBV18, with unresolved D. V lost 6 bases, J lost 2 bases, and 10 bases lay in between. The CDR3 is made up of 13 amino acids. Germline V gene data show CDR1 as KGHSH and CDR2 as LQKENI. CDR3 coding DNA: TGTGCCAGCTCGTCGACGGAGAACTATGGCTACACCTTC. It codes for CASSSTENYGYTF.

The sample holds one count of this clone. The CDR3 region has the DNA TGCGCCAGCAGCTTGGTACTAGCGGGAATGAACACCGGGGAGCTGTTTTTT. Translation: CASSLVLAGMNTGELFF. The rearrangement uses TRBV5-1 and TRBJ2-2; 10 positions agree with TRBD2. Germline V gives CDR1 SGHRS, CDR2 YFSETQ. Unmatched junction bases numbered 3, after V lost 0 bases and J lost 1 base. The CDR3 contains 17 residues.

The chain links TRBV30 to TRBJ1-5; 8 bases align to TRBD1. The germline gives CDR1 GTSNPN, CDR2 SVGIG (reference sequence). This CDR3 has 14 residues. Trimming cost V 1 base and J 9 bases; bases outside gene matches: 8. CDR3 in DNA: TGTGCCTGGAGTGGGACAGGGTTGCCTTGGCCCCAGCATTTT. This encodes CAWSGTGLPWPQHF.

This chain uses TRBV5-4 with TRBJ2-3; perhaps TRBD2 as D (5 bases). Trimming removed 0 bases at V and 0 bases at J, with 8 bases between. Germline V gene sequence: CDR1 SGHNT, CDR2 YYREEE (reference sequence). The length of the CDR3 is 15 residues. The CDR3 bases are TGTGCCAGCAGCTTGGGAGGGATGAGCACAGATACGCAGTATTTT. This sequence encodes CASSLGGMSTDTQYF.

This rearrangement joins TRBV27 to TRBJ2-2, with 13 bases identical to TRBD2. The CDR3 contains 17 residues. V was clipped by 5 bases and J by 5 bases; unmatched bases: 8. Looked up from germline, CDR1 is MNHEY and CDR2 is SMNVEV (reference sequence). CDR3 amino acids: CASSSTSGRAYTGELFF. The CDR3 DNA is TGTGCCAGCAGTAGCACTAGCGGGAGGGCTTATACCGGGGAGCTGTTTTTT.

This clone was seen once. The rearrangement links TRBV7-2 to TRBJ1-5; maybe TRBD1 (6 bases). Germline CDR1 SGHTA, CDR2 FQGNSA. V was pared by 3 bases and J by 4 bases, with 16 bases between. This CDR3 comprises 16 residues. CDR3 protein: CASSFVGGTSNQPQHF. In nucleotides, the CDR3 is TGTGCCAGCAGCTTCGTCGGGGGGACATCGAATCAGCCCCAGCATTTT.

This chain uses TRBV5-1 with TRBJ2-7; TRBD2 matches 9 bases. The V segment lost 0 bases and the J segment 6 bases; nucleotides outside the gene matches: 4. The CDR3 has 14 residues. CDR1 is SGHRS, CDR2 YFSETQ, per germline. CDR3 nucleotides: TGCGCCAGCAGCTTGGGGGCGGGAGGGCCCGAGCAGTACTTC. Its translation is CASSLGAGGPEQYF.

This clone was recorded a few times. The V and J genes are TRBV18 and TRBJ1-5; possible D gene TRBD1, 6 bases. CDR3 length: 16 residues. V lost 4 bases and J 2 bases, leaving 15 bases between the germline ends. CDR1 and CDR2 from the germline V gene are KGHSH and LQKENI. The CDR3 here is CASSLRQDLGNQPQHF. For the CDR3, the DNA is TGTGCCAGCTCACTAAGACAGGACCTCGGCAATCAGCCCCAGCATTTT.

The chain couples TRBV4-2 to TRBJ2-7, with 11 bases aligning to TRBD1. This CDR3 has 16 residues. The J segment lost 5 bases and the V segment lost 4 bases, leaving 10 bases of the junction unmatched. Germline CDR1 and CDR2: LGHNA and YNFKEQ. The CDR3 DNA reads TGTGCCAGCAGCCTCGCGGGGACAGGGGGTTCCAACGAGCAGTACTTC. This codes for CASSLAGTGGSNEQYF.

V usage is TRBV9 and J usage is TRBJ1-3; tentatively, D is TRBD1 (5 bases). V lost 3 bases, J lost 2 bases, and 15 bases lay in between. CDR3 length equals 16 residues. Germline assignment: CDR1 SGDLS and CDR2 YYNGEE. DNA for the CDR3: TGTGCCAGCAGCGCAGGGTCAAGTGCAACTGGAAACACCATATATTTT. Translating it yields CASSAGSSATGNTIYF.

CDR3 sequence (DNA): TGTGCCAGCAGTTTATCCAGGGTTGTGCGGCAGCCCCAGCATTTT. It codes for CASSLSRVVRQPQHF. The chain uses TRBV28 and TRBJ1-5; D is possibly TRBD1 (5 bases). This CDR3 region has 15 residues. CDR1 MDHEN and CDR2 SYDVKM come from the germline V gene. V was cut by 1 base and J by 7 bases, with 14 bases left in between. Full variable domain (missing parts from reference TRBV28 and TRBJ1-5): DVKVTQSSRYLVKRTGEKVFLECVQDMDHENMFWYRQDPGLGLRLIYFSYDVKMKEKGDIPEGYSVSREKKERFSLILESASTNQTSMYLCASSLSRVVRQPQHFGDGTRLSIL.

The CDR3 DNA follows: TGTGCCAGCAGGTCCTTATCTAGCGGCACAGATACGCAGTATTTT. Its protein product is CASRSLSSGTDTQYF. V gene TRBV5-6 combines with J gene TRBJ2-3; TRBD2 is a possible D gene (6 bases). This CDR3 has 15 residues. The germline V and J ends were trimmed by 5 bases and 1 base, with 14 bases remaining between them. Germline CDR1 SGHDT, CDR2 YYEEEE.